This entry features one T cell receptor (beta chain) sequence. Patients from Seattle were sampled longitudinally, starting during active infection. The sample originates from a study of blood T cell repertoires in COVID-19. Background on the study: Nucleic acid was either cDNA or gDNA, and it came from T cells, B-cell-depleted T cells, or PBMCs.

This CDR3 region has 15 residues. Germline CDR1 is LNHNV and CDR2 is YYDKDF (reference sequence). J lost 2 bases, V lost 1 base, and 3 bases had no gene match. Sequencing used immunoSEQ multiplex PCR; TCRdb keeps in-frame clones, though not all of them. The sample holds roughly 280,000 clones, almost 90% seen once. The rearrangement links TRBV15 to TRBJ2-7; 9 nucleotides match TRBD2. The receptor was isolated from a woman aged 30 to 39 with COVID-19, enrolled during active disease. Sequencing used peripheral blood. The CDR3 spells CATSRASGTPYEQYF. The DNA of the CDR3 is TGTGCCACCAGCAGAGCTAGCGGGACACCCTACGAGCAGTACTTC.